The clone carrying this T cell receptor beta chain was observed once. The record originates from a study of blood T cell repertoires in COVID-19. Clones were sequenced by immunoSEQ multiplex PCR, and TCRdb holds only the in-frame ones, with some missing. The table includes some 290,000 clones, 85% to 90% detected once. Per the germline V gene, CDR1 is LNHNV and CDR2 is YYDKDF (reference sequence). The CDR3 spans 15 residues. J gave up 4 bases and V 9 bases, and 10 bases lay outside the gene matches. The chain is built from TRBV15 and TRBJ1-3; 9 positions agree with TRBD1. This clonotype was sampled from a woman in her twenties or thirties with COVID-19, enrolled during active disease. The sequenced material came from peripheral blood. The CDR3 loop reads CATSVGTGRGNTIYF. CDR3 DNA: TGTGCCACTAGCGTCGGGACAGGGAGAGGAAACACCATATATTTT.